These 6 T cell receptor beta chains share one sample of origin, sequenced in a study of cytotoxic CD8 clonotypes in ibrutinib-treated CLL. The assay was immunoSEQ multiplex PCR, and TCRdb's table has in-frame clones only and misses some. In the table there are approximately 67,000 clones, approximately 80% of which are singletons. Sequencing used PBMCs, obtained at disease progression, from a patient treated with ibrutinib. These receptors came from a human donor with chronic lymphocytic leukemia.

There are a few counts of this clone. The CDR3 spells CASSEAIEDRVGGGYTF. The CDR3 DNA reads as TGTGCCAGCAGTGAAGCAATCGAAGACCGGGTCGGAGGAGGCTACACCTTC. The chain is built from TRBV6-1 and TRBJ1-2; the D is unclear. CDR3 length equals 17 residues. Between the trimmed V and J ends, which lost 0 bases and 8 bases, there was a span of 22 bases. The germline V gene has CDR1 MNHNS and CDR2 SASEGT.

This clone showed up just once. The rearrangement uses TRBV2 and TRBJ1-2; the match to TRBD1 covers 9 bases. Germline V gene data show CDR1 as SNHLY and CDR2 as FYNNEI. J was trimmed by 4 bases and V by 5 bases; bases with no gene match: 8. The CDR3 contains 15 residues. The chain's CDR3 is CASSRGQGLLYGYTF. The CDR3 DNA follows: TGTGCCAGCAGTAGGGGACAGGGACTCCTCTATGGCTACACCTTC.

This chain links TRBV5-1 with TRBJ1-1; tentatively, D is TRBD1 (5 bases). This CDR3 has 15 residues. V was cut by 1 base and J by 1 base, with 11 bases left in between. Germline V gene lookup returns CDR1 SGHRS and CDR2 YFSETQ. The CDR3 region has the DNA TGCGCCAGCAGCTTGCAGCCAGGGCCGAACACTGAAGCTTTCTTT. Protein: CASSLQPGPNTEAFF.

This chain connects TRBV10-2 to TRBJ1-3; no clear D gene. CDR3 length: 13 residues. Germline loops: CDR1 WSHSY, CDR2 SAAADI. V was pared by 0 bases and J by 4 bases, with 4 bases between. The CDR3, as DNA: TGCGCCAGCAGTGAGTCAGGGGGAAACACCATATATTTT. Translated, it gives CASSESGGNTIYF.

The rearrangement uses TRBV15 and TRBJ1-1; D unresolved. The CDR3 spans 12 residues. Germline V gene lookup returns CDR1 LNHNV and CDR2 YYDKDF (reference sequence). Trimming shortened V by 4 bases and J by 1 base, and 4 bases separated the two germline ends. Here the CDR3 reads CATSKENTEAFF. As DNA, the CDR3 is TGTGCCACCAGCAAAGAGAACACTGAAGCTTTCTTT.

This chain links TRBV9 with TRBJ2-5; D ambiguous. Germline V lookup: CDR1 SGDLS, CDR2 YYNGEE. V was shortened by 0 bases and J by 5 bases, with 11 bases between the two germline ends. The CDR3 has 14 amino acids. The CDR3 region has the DNA TGTGCCAGCAGCGTAGAATCCCTATTTGAGACCCAGTACTTC. Amino acids: CASSVESLFETQYF.